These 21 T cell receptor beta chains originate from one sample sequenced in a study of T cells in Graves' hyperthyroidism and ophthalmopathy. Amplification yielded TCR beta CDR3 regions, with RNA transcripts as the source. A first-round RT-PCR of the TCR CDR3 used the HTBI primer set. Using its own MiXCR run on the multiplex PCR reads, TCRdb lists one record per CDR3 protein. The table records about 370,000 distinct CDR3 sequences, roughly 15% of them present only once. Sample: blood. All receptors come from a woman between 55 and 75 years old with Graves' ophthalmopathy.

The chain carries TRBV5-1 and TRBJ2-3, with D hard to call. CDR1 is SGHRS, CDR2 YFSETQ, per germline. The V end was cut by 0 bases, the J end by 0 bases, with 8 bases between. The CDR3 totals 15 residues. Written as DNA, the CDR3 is TGCGCCAGCAGCTTGGACCAACCTAGCACAGATACGCAGTATTTT. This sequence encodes CASSLDQPSTDTQYF.

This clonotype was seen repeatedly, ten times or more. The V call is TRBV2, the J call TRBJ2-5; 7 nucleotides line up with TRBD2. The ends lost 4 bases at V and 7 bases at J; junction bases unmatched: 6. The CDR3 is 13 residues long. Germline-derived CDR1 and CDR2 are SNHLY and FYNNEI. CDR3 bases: TGTGCCAGCAGTGTGGTAGGCGGGGGGACCCAGTACTTC. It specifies CASSVVGGGTQYF.

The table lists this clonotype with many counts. The CDR3 DNA is TGTGCCAGCAGCCATTCCCCCGGCTACGGACCCACAGATACGCAGTATTTT. It encodes CASSHSPGYGPTDTQYF. The chain carries TRBV3-1 and TRBJ2-3; D not resolved. This CDR3 region has 17 residues. Germline V lookup: CDR1 LGHDT, CDR2 YNNKEL (reference sequence). Trimming left V 3 bases short and J 2 bases short, with 18 bases between.

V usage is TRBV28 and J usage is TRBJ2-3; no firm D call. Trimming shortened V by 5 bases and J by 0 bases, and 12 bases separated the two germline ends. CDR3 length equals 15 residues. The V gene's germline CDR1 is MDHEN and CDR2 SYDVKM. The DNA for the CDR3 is TGTGCCAGCAGTCCGTTGCCGGGTAGCACAGATACGCAGTATTTT. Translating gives CASSPLPGSTDTQYF.

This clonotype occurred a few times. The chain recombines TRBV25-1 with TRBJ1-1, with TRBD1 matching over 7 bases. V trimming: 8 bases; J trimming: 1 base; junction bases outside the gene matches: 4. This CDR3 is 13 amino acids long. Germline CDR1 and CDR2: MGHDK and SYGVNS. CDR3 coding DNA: TGTGCCAGCTTCAGGGGGTCGAACACTGAAGCTTTCTTT. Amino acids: CASFRGSNTEAFF.

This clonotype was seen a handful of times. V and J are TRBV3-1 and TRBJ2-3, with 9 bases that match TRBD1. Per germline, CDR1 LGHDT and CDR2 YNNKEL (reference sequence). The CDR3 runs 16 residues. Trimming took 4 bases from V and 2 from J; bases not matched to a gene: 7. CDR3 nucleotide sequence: TGTGCCAGCAGCCCCAACCGGGACAGGGTCACAGATACGCAGTATTTT. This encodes CASSPNRDRVTDTQYF.

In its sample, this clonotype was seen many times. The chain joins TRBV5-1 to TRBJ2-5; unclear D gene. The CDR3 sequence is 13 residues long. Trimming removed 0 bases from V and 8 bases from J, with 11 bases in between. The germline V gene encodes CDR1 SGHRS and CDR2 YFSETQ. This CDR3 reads CASSLEAAQTQYF. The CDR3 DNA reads TGCGCCAGCAGCTTGGAGGCGGCCCAAACCCAGTACTTC.

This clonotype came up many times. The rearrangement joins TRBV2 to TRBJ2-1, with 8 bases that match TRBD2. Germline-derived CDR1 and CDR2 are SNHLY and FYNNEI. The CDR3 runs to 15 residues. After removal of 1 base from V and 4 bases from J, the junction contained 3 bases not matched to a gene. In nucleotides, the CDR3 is TGTGCCAGCAGTGAAGAGACTAGCGATTACAATGAGCAGTTCTTC. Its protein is CASSEETSDYNEQFF.

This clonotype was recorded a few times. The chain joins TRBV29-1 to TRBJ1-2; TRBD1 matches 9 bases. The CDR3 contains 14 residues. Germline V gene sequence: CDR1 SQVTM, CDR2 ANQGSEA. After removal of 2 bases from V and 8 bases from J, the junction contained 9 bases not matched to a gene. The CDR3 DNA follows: TGCAGCGTTGAAACGGAGGGACAGGGTAGGGGCTACACCTTC. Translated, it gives CSVETEGQGRGYTF.

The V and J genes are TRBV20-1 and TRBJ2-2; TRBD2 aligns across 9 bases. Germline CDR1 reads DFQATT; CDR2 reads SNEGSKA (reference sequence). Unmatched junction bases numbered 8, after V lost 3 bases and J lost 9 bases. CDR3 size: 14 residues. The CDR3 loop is CSASISGRGRELFF. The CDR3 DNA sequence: TGCAGTGCTAGTATTAGCGGGAGAGGGAGGGAGCTGTTTTTT.

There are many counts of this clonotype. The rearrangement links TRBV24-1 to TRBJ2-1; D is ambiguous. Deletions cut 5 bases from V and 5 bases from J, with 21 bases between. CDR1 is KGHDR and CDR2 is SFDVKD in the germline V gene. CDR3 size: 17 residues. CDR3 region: CATSAGLKQTTDNEQFF. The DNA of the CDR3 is TGTGCCACCAGTGCGGGTTTGAAGCAGACAACAGACAATGAGCAGTTCTTC.

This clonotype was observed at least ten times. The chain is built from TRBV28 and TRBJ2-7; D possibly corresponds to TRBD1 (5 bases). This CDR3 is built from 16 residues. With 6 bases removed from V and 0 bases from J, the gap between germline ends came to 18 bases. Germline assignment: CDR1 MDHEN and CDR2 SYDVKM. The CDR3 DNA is TGTGCCAGCAGACGCCAGACCGGACATAACTCCTACGAGCAGTACTTC. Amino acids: CASRRQTGHNSYEQYF.

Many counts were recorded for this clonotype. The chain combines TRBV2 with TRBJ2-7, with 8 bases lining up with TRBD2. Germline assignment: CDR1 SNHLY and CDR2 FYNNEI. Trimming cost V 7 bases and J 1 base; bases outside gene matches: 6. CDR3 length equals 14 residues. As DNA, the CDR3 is TGTGCCAGCATCTCGAGCGGGGGATCCTACGAGCAGTACTTC. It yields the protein CASISSGGSYEQYF.

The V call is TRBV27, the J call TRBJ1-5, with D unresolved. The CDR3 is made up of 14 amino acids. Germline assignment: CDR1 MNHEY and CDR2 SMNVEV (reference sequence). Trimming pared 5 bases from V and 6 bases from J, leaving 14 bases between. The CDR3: CASSPHPSGQPQHF. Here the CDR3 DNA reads TGTGCCAGCAGTCCACACCCTTCGGGTCAGCCCCAGCATTTT.

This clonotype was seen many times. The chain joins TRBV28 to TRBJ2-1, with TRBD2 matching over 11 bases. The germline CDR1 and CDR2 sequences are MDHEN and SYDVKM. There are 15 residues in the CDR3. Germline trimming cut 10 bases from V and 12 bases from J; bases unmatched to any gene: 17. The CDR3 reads CATTGTSGGFWGQFF. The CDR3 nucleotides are TGTGCCACCACCGGGACTAGCGGAGGCTTTTGGGGGCAGTTCTTC.

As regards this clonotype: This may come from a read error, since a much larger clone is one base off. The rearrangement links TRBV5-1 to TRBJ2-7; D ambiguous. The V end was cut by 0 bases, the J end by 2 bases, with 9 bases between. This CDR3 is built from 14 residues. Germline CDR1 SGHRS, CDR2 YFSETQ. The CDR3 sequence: CASSLEAPTYEQYF. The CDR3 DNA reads TGCGCCAGCAGCTTGGAGGCGCCCACCTACGAGCAGTACTTC.

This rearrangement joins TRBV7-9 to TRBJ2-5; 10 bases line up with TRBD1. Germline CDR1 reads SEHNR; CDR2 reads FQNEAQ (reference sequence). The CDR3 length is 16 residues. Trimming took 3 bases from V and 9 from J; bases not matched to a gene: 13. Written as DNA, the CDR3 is TGTGCCAGCAGCTTCGGGACAGGGGATTTTGGGGAGGCCCAGTACTTC. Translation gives CASSFGTGDFGEAQYF.

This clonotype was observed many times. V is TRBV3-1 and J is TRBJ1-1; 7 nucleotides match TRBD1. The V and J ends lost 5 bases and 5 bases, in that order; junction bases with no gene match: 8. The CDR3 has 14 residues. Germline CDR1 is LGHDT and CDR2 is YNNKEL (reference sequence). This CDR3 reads CASSSNRGRTEAFF. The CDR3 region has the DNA TGTGCCAGCAGCTCCAACAGGGGTAGGACTGAAGCTTTCTTT. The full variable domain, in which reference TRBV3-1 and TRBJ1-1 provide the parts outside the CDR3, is DTAVSQTPKYLVTQMGNDKSIKCEQNLGHDTMYWYKQDSKKFLKIMFSYNNKELIINETVPNRFSPKSPDKAHLNLHINSLELGDSAVYFCASSSNRGRTEAFFGQGTRLTVV.

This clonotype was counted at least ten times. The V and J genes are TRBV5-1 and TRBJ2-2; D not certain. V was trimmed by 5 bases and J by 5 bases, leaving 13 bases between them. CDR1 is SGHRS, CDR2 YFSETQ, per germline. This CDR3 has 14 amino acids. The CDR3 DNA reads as TGCGCCAGCAGGGTGCTAGAAAGGACCGGGGAGCTGTTTTTT. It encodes CASRVLERTGELFF. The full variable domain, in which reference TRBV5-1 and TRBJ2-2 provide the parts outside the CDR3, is KAGVTQTPRYLIKTRGQQVTLSCSPISGHRSVSWYQQTPGQGLQFLFEYFSETQRNKGNFPGRFSGRQFSNSRSEMNVSTLELGDSALYLCASRVLERTGELFFGEGSRLTVL.

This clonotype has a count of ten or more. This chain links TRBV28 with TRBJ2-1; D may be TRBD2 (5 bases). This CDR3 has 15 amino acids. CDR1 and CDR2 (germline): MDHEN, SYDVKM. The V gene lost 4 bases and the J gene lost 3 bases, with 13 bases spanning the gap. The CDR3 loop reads CASSSPPRDYNEQFF. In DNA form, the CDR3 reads TGTGCCAGCAGTTCTCCACCGAGGGACTACAATGAGCAGTTCTTC.

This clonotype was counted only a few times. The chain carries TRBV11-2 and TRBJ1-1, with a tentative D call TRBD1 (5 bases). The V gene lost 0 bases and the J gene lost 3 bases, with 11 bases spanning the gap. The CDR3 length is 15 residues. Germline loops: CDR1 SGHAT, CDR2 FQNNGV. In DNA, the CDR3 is TGTGCCAGCAGCTTAGATCCGGGGCCTGACACTGAAGCTTTCTTT. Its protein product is CASSLDPGPDTEAFF. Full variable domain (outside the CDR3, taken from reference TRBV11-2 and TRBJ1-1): EAGVAQSPRYKIIEKRQSVAFWCNPISGHATLYWYQQILGQGPKLLIQFQNNGVVDDSQLPKDRFSAERLKGVDSTLKIQPAKLEDSAVYLCASSLDPGPDTEAFFGQGTRLTVV.